Here is one T cell receptor beta chain with its context. This record belongs to a study of PD-1 blockade in classical Hodgkin lymphoma. Time point denoted: newly diagnosed, previously untreated cHL patient sample. CDR1 MNHEY and CDR2 SVGAGI come from the germline V gene. V was trimmed by 4 bases and J by 2 bases, leaving 12 bases between them. The CDR3 is made up of 14 amino acids. Measured with immunoSEQ multiplex PCR; TCRdb has only the in-frame clones, and not every one. Here the sample spans tens of thousands of clones, roughly 92% being singletons. The source material was peripheral blood mononuclear cells (PBMCs). The sequence was collected from a human donor with classical Hodgkin lymphoma. The chain is built from TRBV6-5 and TRBJ2-7; D remains ambiguous. The CDR3 region has the DNA TGTGCCAGCAGTTGGGGAAGTGGTACCTACGAGCAGTACTTC. Amino acids: CASSWGSGTYEQYF.